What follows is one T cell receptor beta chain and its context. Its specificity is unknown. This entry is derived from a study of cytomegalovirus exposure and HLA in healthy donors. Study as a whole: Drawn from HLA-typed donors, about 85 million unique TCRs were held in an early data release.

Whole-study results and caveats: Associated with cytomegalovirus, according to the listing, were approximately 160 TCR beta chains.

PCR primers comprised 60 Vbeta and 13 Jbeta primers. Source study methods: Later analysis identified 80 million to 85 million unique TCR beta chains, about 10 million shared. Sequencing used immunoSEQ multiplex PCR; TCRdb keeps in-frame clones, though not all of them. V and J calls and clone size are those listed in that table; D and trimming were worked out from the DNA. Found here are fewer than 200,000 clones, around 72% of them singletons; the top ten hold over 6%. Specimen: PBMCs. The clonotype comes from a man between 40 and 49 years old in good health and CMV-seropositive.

The CDR3 here is CASSSWRNTGELFF. CDR3 sequence (DNA): TGTGCCAGCAGTTCTTGGAGGAACACCGGGGAGCTGTTTTTT. The J gene is TRBJ2-2, the V gene TRBV27; D is uncertain. Germline values: CDR1 MNHEY, CDR2 SMNVEV (reference sequence). This CDR3 region has 14 residues. V was clipped by 4 bases and J by 1 base, with 7 bases between them.